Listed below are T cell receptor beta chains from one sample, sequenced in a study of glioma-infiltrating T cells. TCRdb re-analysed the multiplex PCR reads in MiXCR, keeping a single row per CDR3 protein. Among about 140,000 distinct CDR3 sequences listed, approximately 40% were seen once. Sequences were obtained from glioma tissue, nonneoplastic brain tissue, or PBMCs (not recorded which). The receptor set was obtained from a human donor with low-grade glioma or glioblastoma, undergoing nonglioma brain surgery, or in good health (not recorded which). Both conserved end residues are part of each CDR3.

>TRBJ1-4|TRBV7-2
CASSSPAGRRDEKLFF
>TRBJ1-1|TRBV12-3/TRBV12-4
CASSLEGWTTEAFF
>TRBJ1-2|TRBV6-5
CASSYSGKSNYGHTF
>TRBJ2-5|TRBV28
CASSSLGSGNQETQYF
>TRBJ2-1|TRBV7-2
CASSLGGLAGVQRSSYNEQFF
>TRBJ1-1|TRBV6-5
CASSYSAGNTEAFF
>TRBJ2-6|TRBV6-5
CASSYTGANVLTF
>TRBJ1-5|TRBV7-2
CASSLYGVSNQPQHF
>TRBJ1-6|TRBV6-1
CASSESAGYNSPLHF
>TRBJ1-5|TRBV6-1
CASCPLNGLPQHF
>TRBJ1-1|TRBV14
CASSRDRGGEAFF